This TCR beta chain is drawn from a study of shared clonotypes between healthy human individuals. Each PCR replicate from the sorted subsets contained around 0.2 ug DNA, which is tens of thousands of T cell genomes. Assay used: immunoSEQ multiplex PCR; TCRdb lists only in-frame clones, some missing. The data contain some 2,100,000 clones, roughly 95% of them singletons. Study results and limitations: Of the naive CD4 clonotypes, around 4.9% were shared across a few donors. Sorted-subset sequencing, rarefaction showed, was incomplete despite large depth.

The CDR3 totals 15 residues. Deletions cut 8 bases from V and 2 bases from J, with 19 bases between. Per the germline V gene, CDR1 is SGHTA and CDR2 is FQGNSA. Of note for this clone: The antigen is undetermined.

The specimen sequenced was naive CD4+ T cells sorted from blood. Subset defined: CD45RA+ positively selected. The chain couples TRBV7-2 to TRBJ2-7, with D hard to call. This receptor was obtained from a man aged 18 to 30 in good health. As DNA, the CDR3 is TGTGCCAGCCGGCTTGGTCGAAACCAGGCCTACGAGCAGTACTTC. Protein sequence: CASRLGRNQAYEQYF.